The clone carrying this T cell receptor beta chain was seen once. This sample stems from a study of blood T cell repertoires in COVID-19. Overall study: From T cells, B-cell-depleted T cells, or PBMCs came the material, which was cDNA or gDNA.

Clones were sequenced by immunoSEQ multiplex PCR, and TCRdb holds only the in-frame ones, with some missing. The sample holds about 200,000 clones, roughly 84% seen once. Looked up from germline, CDR1 is SGHDT and CDR2 is YYEEEE. V was cut by 0 bases and J by 1 base, with 11 bases left in between. There are 16 residues in the CDR3. The sample comprised peripheral blood. The rearrangement links TRBV5-6 to TRBJ1-3; possible D gene TRBD1, 6 bases. The TCR sequence derives from a woman of 80 years or more with acute or convalescent COVID-19. The CDR3 loop reads CASSLGQGSSGNTIYF. For the CDR3, the DNA is TGTGCCAGCAGCTTGGGGCAGGGGTCTTCTGGAAACACCATATATTTT.